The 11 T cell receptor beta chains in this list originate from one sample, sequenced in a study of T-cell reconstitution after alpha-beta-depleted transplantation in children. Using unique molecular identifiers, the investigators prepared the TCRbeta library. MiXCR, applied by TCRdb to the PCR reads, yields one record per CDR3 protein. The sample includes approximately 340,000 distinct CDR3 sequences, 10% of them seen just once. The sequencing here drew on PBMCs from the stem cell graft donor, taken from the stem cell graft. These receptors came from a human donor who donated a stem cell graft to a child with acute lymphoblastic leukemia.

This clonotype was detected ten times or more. The CDR3 sequence: CASSGKIVQRSTDTQYF. The CDR3 bases are TGTGCCAGCAGCGGAAAGATTGTCCAGAGGAGCACAGATACGCAGTATTTT. V usage is TRBV9 and J usage is TRBJ2-3; D not resolved. Germline V gives CDR1 SGDLS, CDR2 YYNGEE. Trimming stripped 3 bases from V and 0 bases from J, with 17 bases between. This CDR3 region has 17 residues.

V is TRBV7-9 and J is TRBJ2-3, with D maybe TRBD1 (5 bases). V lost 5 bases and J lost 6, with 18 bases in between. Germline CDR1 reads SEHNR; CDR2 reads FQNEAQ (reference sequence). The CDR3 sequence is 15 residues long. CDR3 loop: CASSNSSRVGDTQYF. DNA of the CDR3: TGTGCCAGCAGCAACTCGTCCAGGGTGGGTGATACGCAGTATTTT.

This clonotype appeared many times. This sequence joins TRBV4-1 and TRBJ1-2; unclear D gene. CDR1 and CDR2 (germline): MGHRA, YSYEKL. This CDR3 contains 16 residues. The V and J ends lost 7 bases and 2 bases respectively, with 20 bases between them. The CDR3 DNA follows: TGCGCCAGCACTCCGGGCAGCTCCTCTACCAACTATGGCTACACCTTC. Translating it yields CASTPGSSSTNYGYTF.

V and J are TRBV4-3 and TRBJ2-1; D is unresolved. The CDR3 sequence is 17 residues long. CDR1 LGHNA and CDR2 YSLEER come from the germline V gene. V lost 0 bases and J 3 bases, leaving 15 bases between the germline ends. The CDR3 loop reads CASSQDSSRTGYNEQFF. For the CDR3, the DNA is TGCGCCAGCAGCCAAGACTCGTCGCGGACCGGCTACAATGAGCAGTTCTTC.

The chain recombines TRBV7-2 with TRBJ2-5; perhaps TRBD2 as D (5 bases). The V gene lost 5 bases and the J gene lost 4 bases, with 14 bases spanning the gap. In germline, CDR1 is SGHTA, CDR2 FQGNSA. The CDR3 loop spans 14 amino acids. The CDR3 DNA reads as TGTGCCAGCAGCATCCGGCTCCGGGGAGAGACCCAGTACTTC. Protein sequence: CASSIRLRGETQYF.

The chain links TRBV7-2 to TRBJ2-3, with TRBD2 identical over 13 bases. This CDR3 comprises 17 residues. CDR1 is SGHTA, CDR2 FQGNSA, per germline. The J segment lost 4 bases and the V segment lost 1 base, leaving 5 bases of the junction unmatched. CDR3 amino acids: CASSLGTSGSSSDTQYF. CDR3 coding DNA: TGTGCCAGCAGCTTAGGGACTAGCGGGAGTTCGTCAGATACGCAGTATTTT.

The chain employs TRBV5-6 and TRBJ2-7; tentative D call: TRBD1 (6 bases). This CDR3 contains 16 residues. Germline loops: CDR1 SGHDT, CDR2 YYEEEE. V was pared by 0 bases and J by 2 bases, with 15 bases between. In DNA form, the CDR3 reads TGTGCCAGCAGCTTGGCTGCGACAGGAGTAACCTACGAGCAGTACTTC. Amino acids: CASSLAATGVTYEQYF.

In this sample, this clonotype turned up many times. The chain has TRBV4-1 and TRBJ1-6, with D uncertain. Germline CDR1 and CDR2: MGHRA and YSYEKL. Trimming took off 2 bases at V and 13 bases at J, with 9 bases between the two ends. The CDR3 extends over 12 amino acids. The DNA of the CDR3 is TGCGCCAGCAGCCAACCTCAAGACCCCCTCCACTTT. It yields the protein CASSQPQDPLHF.

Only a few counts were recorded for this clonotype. Here the CDR3 reads CSARRRERTYEQYF. CDR3 DNA sequence: TGCAGTGCTAGAAGGCGGGAGCGTACCTACGAGCAGTACTTC. V usage is TRBV20-1 and J usage is TRBJ2-7; TRBD2 agrees at 7 bases. The V and J ends lost 2 bases and 2 bases, in that order; junction bases with no gene match: 6. CDR1 and CDR2 from the germline V gene are DFQATT and SNEGSKA (reference sequence). The length of the CDR3 is 14 residues.

CDR3 sequence reads: CASSLQSLERRSSYNEQFF. The CDR3 nucleotides read TGTGCCAGCAGCTTACAGAGCCTGGAGAGGAGGAGCTCCTACAATGAGCAGTTCTTC. The genes are TRBV11-2 and TRBJ2-1; D is possibly TRBD2 (5 bases). Trimming took off 2 bases at V and 0 bases at J, with 20 bases between the two ends. CDR1 and CDR2 from the germline V gene are SGHAT and FQNNGV. The CDR3 length is 19 residues.

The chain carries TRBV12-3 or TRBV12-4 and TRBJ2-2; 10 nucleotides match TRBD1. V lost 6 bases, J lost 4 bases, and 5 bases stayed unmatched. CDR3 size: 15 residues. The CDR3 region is CASRGTGEGTGELFF. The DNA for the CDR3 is TGTGCCAGCAGGGGGACAGGGGAAGGCACCGGGGAGCTGTTTTTT.